These 21 T cell receptor beta chains came from one sample sequenced in a study of CD8 T cells in ankylosing spondylitis. Each CDR3 protein is one row after TCRdb ran MiXCR on the 5' RACE reads. In the table there are under 300,000 distinct CDR3 sequences, around 7.8% of which are singletons. Sequenced sample: blood, either unsorted or a sorted T cell fraction (not recorded which). The receptors were sampled from a male donor with ankylosing spondylitis or in good health (not recorded which).

This clonotype showed up many times. The chain uses TRBV20-1 and TRBJ2-3; no reliable D call. Germline CDR1 and CDR2: DFQATT and SNEGSKA (reference sequence). The V gene lost 1 base and the J gene lost 5 bases, with 7 bases spanning the gap. The CDR3 length is 12 residues. The CDR3 reads CSARGPGDTQYF. CDR3 nucleotides: TGCAGTGCTAGAGGCCCGGGAGATACGCAGTATTTT.

This rearrangement joins TRBV11-2 to TRBJ2-1; TRBD1 or TRBD2 may be the D gene (5 bases each). Germline CDR1 is SGHAT and CDR2 is FQNNGV. This CDR3 has 13 residues. Between the trimmed V and J ends, which lost 5 bases and 6 bases, there was a span of 11 bases. CDR3 bases: TGTGCCAGCAGCCCTTCGGGGCCCAATGAGCAGTTCTTC. This gives the protein CASSPSGPNEQFF. Together with reference TRBV11-2 and TRBJ2-1, the CDR3 gives the full variable domain: EAGVAQSPRYKIIEKRQSVAFWCNPISGHATLYWYQQILGQGPKLLIQFQNNGVVDDSQLPKDRFSAERLKGVDSTLKIQPAKLEDSAVYLCASSPSGPNEQFFGPGTRLTVL.

The genes are TRBV6-2 or TRBV6-3 and TRBJ2-4; tentatively, D is TRBD1 or TRBD2 (5 bases each). V was clipped by 6 bases and J by 8 bases, with 14 bases between them. Germline CDR1 reads MNHEY; CDR2 reads SVGEGT. This CDR3 spans 13 amino acids. CDR3: CASSSLLGDIQYF. CDR3 bases: TGTGCCAGCAGCTCCCTTTTGGGGGACATTCAGTACTTC.

The chain is built from TRBV7-6 and TRBJ2-6, with D perhaps TRBD1 (5 bases). The V end lost 0 bases, the J end lost 0 bases, and 9 bases lay between the germline ends. The CDR3 totals 17 residues. Germline V gives CDR1 SGHVS, CDR2 FNYEAQ. In DNA form, the CDR3 reads TGTGCCAGCAGCTTAGCTATTCAGGGCTCTGGGGCCAACGTCCTGACTTTC. Amino acids: CASSLAIQGSGANVLTF.

V usage is TRBV6-6 and J usage is TRBJ2-7; D gene uncertain. Trimming took 2 bases from V and 1 from J, leaving 6 bases between them. The CDR3 consists of 13 residues. From germline, CDR1 is MNHNY and CDR2 SVGAGI (reference sequence). The CDR3 here is CASSYVSSYEQYF. In DNA, the CDR3 is TGTGCCAGCAGTTACGTCAGTTCCTACGAGCAGTACTTC.

The sample holds many counts of this clonotype. This chain links TRBV5-1 with TRBJ2-5; 10 positions agree with TRBD2. Losses at the gene ends were 5 bases for V and 2 bases for J; bases not matched to a gene: 3. This CDR3 is 14 amino acids long. Germline lookup yields CDR1 SGHRS and CDR2 YFSETQ. CDR3 coding DNA: TGCGCCAGCAGACTAGCGGGGCCTCAAGAGACCCAGTACTTC. Protein sequence: CASRLAGPQETQYF. The variable domain in full, completed from reference TRBV5-1 and TRBJ2-5, reads KAGVTQTPRYLIKTRGQQVTLSCSPISGHRSVSWYQQTPGQGLQFLFEYFSETQRNKGNFPGRFSGRQFSNSRSEMNVSTLELGDSALYLCASRLAGPQETQYFGPGTRLLVL.

This clonotype occurred many times. J is TRBJ1-2 and V is TRBV6-5; D is unresolved. This CDR3 contains 12 residues. CDR1 MNHEY and CDR2 SVGAGI come from the germline V gene. With 7 bases removed from V and 6 bases from J, the gap between germline ends came to 12 bases. As DNA, the CDR3 is TGTGCCAGCATGCGGGTGGGGAATGGCTACACCTTC. Translated, it gives CASMRVGNGYTF.

The genes are TRBV7-2 and TRBJ2-7, with D hard to call. The CDR3 loop spans 12 amino acids. Germline V gene sequence: CDR1 SGHTA, CDR2 FQGNSA. V was trimmed by 3 bases and J by 6 bases, leaving 9 bases between them. The CDR3 nucleotides read TGTGCCAGCAGCTTTAGCTCGTCCGAGCAGTACTTC. Translation: CASSFSSSEQYF.

With respect to this clonotype: A much larger clone lies one base from this, so it may be a read error. Given the absence of the conserved phenylalanine or tryptophan at the CDR3 end, a read error is likely. The rearrangement joins TRBV29-1 to TRBJ2-4; D remains ambiguous. Looked up from germline, CDR1 is SQVTM and CDR2 is ANQGSEA. V was pared by 4 bases and J by 7 bases, with 14 bases between. The CDR3 is 13 amino acids. The CDR3 spells CSVAVAQGNIQYS. CDR3 nucleotide sequence: TGCAGCGTTGCAGTGGCCCAAGGGAACATTCAGTACTCC.

This clonotype occurred many times. This chain joins TRBV29-1 and TRBJ1-2, with D perhaps TRBD1 (6 bases). The germline V gene has CDR1 SQVTM and CDR2 ANQGSEA. V was clipped by 0 bases and J by 4 bases, with 15 bases between them. The CDR3 is 15 amino acids. The CDR3 nucleotides are TGCAGCGTTGAAGATGCGCAACAGGGTCCCTATGGCTACACCTTC. Translation: CSVEDAQQGPYGYTF.

This clonotype was picked up a small number of times. V gene TRBV5-5 combines with J gene TRBJ1-5; D call uncertain. Trimming took off 1 base at V and 5 bases at J, with 22 bases between the two ends. The CDR3 has 18 residues. Germline values: CDR1 SGHKS, CDR2 YYEKEE (reference sequence). CDR3 region: CASSLYPKGGGDDQPQHF. For the CDR3, the DNA is TGTGCCAGCAGCTTGTACCCGAAGGGTGGCGGGGATGATCAGCCCCAGCATTTT.

A word on this clonotype: Relative to the germline gene, one junction end is altered; a read error may explain this. The V gene is TRBV7-7, the J gene TRBJ2-7; 9 positions match TRBD1. Germline V gives CDR1 SSHAT, CDR2 FNYEAQ (reference sequence). There are 13 residues in the CDR3. CDR3 in amino acids: CASSLTGGHEQYF. Here the CDR3 DNA reads TGTGCTAGCAGTCTTACAGGGGGCCACGAGCAGTACTTC.

This clonotype was counted a few times. This chain connects TRBV9 to TRBJ1-2; no reliable D call. The CDR3 sequence is 12 residues long. Germline loops: CDR1 SGDLS, CDR2 YYNGEE. V shed 0 bases and J shed 10 bases, with 10 bases lying between them. This CDR3 reads CASSVEEDSYTF. The CDR3 region has the DNA TGTGCCAGCAGCGTAGAAGAGGACTCCTACACCTTC.

At least ten counts were recorded for this clonotype. The chain joins TRBV29-1 to TRBJ2-3, with a possible D match to TRBD2 (5 bases). V gave up 0 bases and J gave up 0 bases, with 13 bases separating them. The V gene's germline CDR1 is SQVTM and CDR2 ANQGSEA. The CDR3 loop spans 16 amino acids. The CDR3 loop reads CSVEERKRTSTDTQYF. Written as DNA, the CDR3 is TGCAGCGTTGAAGAAAGAAAACGGACTAGCACAGATACGCAGTATTTT.

The rearrangement joins TRBV13 to TRBJ2-7, with TRBD1 matching 8 bases. CDR1 PRHDT and CDR2 FYEKMQ come from the germline V gene (reference sequence). The CDR3 sequence is 17 residues long. V lost 10 bases to trimming and J lost 3 bases; unmatched junction nucleotides: 20. The CDR3 DNA sequence: TGTGCCATCGGCTTTGGGATGTCTTGGACAGGGAACTACGAGCAGTACTTC. Translation: CAIGFGMSWTGNYEQYF.

In this sample, this clonotype turned up many times. The chain uses TRBV7-2 and TRBJ1-1; weak D call: TRBD1 (6 bases). Germline V gene lookup returns CDR1 SGHTA and CDR2 FQGNSA. V lost 5 bases, J lost 11 bases, and 18 bases lay in between. The CDR3 is 13 residues long. Here the CDR3 DNA reads TGTGCCAGCAGCCTCCTTAAAGGGGGGGAGGCTTTCTTT. Its protein product is CASSLLKGGEAFF.

This clonotype was counted ten times or more. This chain uses TRBV20-1 with TRBJ2-1; TRBD2 matches 10 bases. With V trimmed by 1 base and J by 6 bases, 9 bases remained unmatched. The CDR3 loop spans 16 amino acids. Looked up from germline, CDR1 is DFQATT and CDR2 is SNEGSKA (reference sequence). The CDR3 nucleotides are TGCAGTGCTAGAGCATTCTACAGCGGGGGGGCCAATGAGCAGTTCTTC. Its protein is CSARAFYSGGANEQFF.

This clonotype was counted many times. The V and J genes are TRBV5-1 and TRBJ2-3; the D is unclear. The CDR3 loop spans 16 amino acids. Trimming removed 1 base at V and 2 bases at J, with 14 bases between. Germline V gene lookup returns CDR1 SGHRS and CDR2 YFSETQ. CDR3 sequence reads: CASSLLGGVNTDTQYF. In nucleotides, the CDR3 is TGCGCCAGCAGCTTGTTGGGTGGCGTTAACACAGATACGCAGTATTTT.

This clonotype turned up a few times. This chain joins TRBV20-1 and TRBJ2-7; 7 bases fit TRBD2. The CDR3 loop spans 14 amino acids. Per germline, CDR1 DFQATT and CDR2 SNEGSKA (reference sequence). Trimming removed 1 base from V and 5 bases from J; junction bases left unmatched: 8. CDR3 in DNA: TGCAGTGCTAGAGTGGGTGGGGGGGTCCACGAGCAGTACTTC. Encoded protein: CSARVGGGVHEQYF.

V usage is TRBV5-4 and J usage is TRBJ2-5, with 7 bases aligning to TRBD2. V shed 7 bases and J 1 base; nucleotides not matched to a gene: 13. This CDR3 comprises 16 residues. CDR1 SGHNT and CDR2 YYREEE come from the germline V gene (reference sequence). DNA for the CDR3: TGTGCCAGCTCCCCACGTTTGTCGGGGGGCCAAGAGACCCAGTACTTC. This sequence encodes CASSPRLSGGQETQYF.

J is TRBJ2-3 and V is TRBV4-3; 9 bases match TRBD1. CDR1 and CDR2 (germline): LGHNA, YSLEER. The CDR3 has 16 amino acids. V lost 3 bases, J lost 4 bases, and 8 bases stayed unmatched. The CDR3 DNA reads TGCGCCAGCAGCCAGAGGGACAGGGATTATGCAGATACGCAGTATTTT. Protein: CASSQRDRDYADTQYF.